This TCR beta chain was recovered during a study of shared clonotypes between healthy human individuals (dated by TCRdb to about 2020). With respect to the entire study: A couple of women and a few men aged 18 to 49 years were included in the cohort. The study deeply sequenced blood TCR repertoires of several healthy adults to estimate repertoire size and the extent of clonotype sharing between individuals. Libraries were prepared and TCR repertoires were sequenced by different laboratories using diverse techniques, in order to increase sequencing depth and limit assay-specific biases. Between about 0.9 and 9 billion PBMCs per donor were obtained by leukapheresis.

Using the deep immunoSEQ assay, TCR CDR3 regions were amplified from genomic DNA by multiplex PCR. Extracted genomic DNA from each cell subset was distributed evenly across all wells of several immunoSEQ 96-well plates, and each plate was treated as a replicate. For unsorted PBMC, each replicate PCR was loaded with about 300 ng genomic DNA, equivalent to 30,000 or so T cell genomes. Ten immunoSEQ deep assay plates were used to sequence the unsorted PBMC genomic DNA. Purified libraries were measured with a Qubit 3.0 fluorometer, size-checked on a Bioanalyzer 2100, and measured again with the KAPA Library Quantification kit. Each immunoSEQ 96-well plate was sequenced on its own single-read 150-cycle Illumina NextSeq 550 flow cell. Per the original workflow: Because the immunoSEQ output held only junctional sequences and lacked quality scores, the filtering could not match the filtering applied to full-length reads. To assign V/J genes and CDR3, sequences were annotated using PyIR, a Python wrapper for IgBLAST v1.9, with IMGT germline references. Any read was removed if the V/J assignment was weak (E-value above 1e-6), the CDR3 was missing, or the read contained stop codons, out-of-frame junctions, or ambiguous translated residues. A V3J clonotype was defined by an identical inferred V gene, J gene, and CDR3 amino acid sequence. The percentage overlap between two repertoires was calculated by dividing the number of shared unique clonotypes by the size of the smaller repertoire. Repertoire richness was assessed with RTK rarefaction, the Chao1 estimator, and Recon v2.1 estimates of unobserved clonotypes. The source is immuneACCESS, and TCRdb retained only in-frame sequences with V and J called. Part of the clones is not carried over; for the studies checked, unresolved V genes explain less than half of this, and the remainder is unexplained. D and trimming come from the DNA, and the V and J calls and clone size come from that table. This sample lists over 400,000 clones; approximately 80% were detected once. Clones ranked in the top ten supply about 11% of the sample.

Results the study describes overall, beyond this receptor: Sampling was restricted to blood, and TCR repertoires in tissue are likely to differ from TCR repertoires in blood. Pairwise subsampling indicated that sequencing depth was expected to affect the degree of clonotype sharing among donors. Because the study included a small number of donors, the genetic and exposure-history diversity represented was limited.

Donors were healthy HIV-negative adults with no recently reported acute infections or vaccinations. Only Caucasian adults living in Nashville, Tennessee, USA were represented among the donors. In the unsorted samples, roughly 90 million PBMCs were counted, and genomic DNA was extracted using the QIAamp DNA Blood Mini kit. Blood was obtained by leukapheresis, after which PBMCs were separated by Ficoll-Histopaque density gradient centrifugation and cryopreserved in liquid nitrogen vapor phase. As to this clone: The antigen it recognizes is unknown. Being one base from a much bigger clone, this may be a read error.

Spanning cysteine to phenylalanine, the CDR3 consists of 15 amino acids. The retained sequence is limited to the CDR3, 45 bases, with the frame set at the first base. The CDR1 and CDR2 encoded by the germline V gene are SGHTA and FQGTGA. V lost 4 bases and J lost 0 bases, and the count of bases not matched to a germline gene is 3. The sequencing input was PBMCs. The sequence came from a woman aged 40 to 50 in good health. Some clones in this sample may be carry-over from other donors' samples. The sequence is built from TRBV7-3 and TRBJ1-1; 9 bases in the middle match TRBD1. At the DNA level, the sequence is TGTGCCAGCAGCTCGACAGGGGGAATGAACACTGAAGCTTTCTTT. Its product reads: CASSSTGGMNTEAFF. The full variable domain, with segments outside the CDR3 supplied by the reference TRBV7-3 and TRBJ1-1 proteins, appears as GAGVSQTPSNKVTEKGKYVELRCDPISGHTALYWYRQSLGQGPEFLIYFQGTGAADDSGLPNDRFFAVRPEGSVSTLKIQRTERGDSAVYLCASSSTGGMNTEAFFGQGTRLTVV.